This TCR beta chain was sequenced for a study of T cell repertoires in cytomegalovirus infection. A remark on this clonotype: Its antigen is not known.

In TCRdb, the reads were re-called with MiXCR into one record per CDR3 protein. The sample lists tens of thousands of distinct CDR3 sequences; 24% were seen once. The ends were cut back, 3 bases at V and 2 bases at J, with 9 bases in the middle. From germline, CDR1 is SGHKS and CDR2 YYEKEE (reference sequence). This CDR3 has 13 amino acids. The source material was CD8+ T cells from cultured PBMCs, sampled from culture after CMV antigen stimulation. The chain recombines TRBV5-5 with TRBJ2-7; D gene uncertain. This clonotype was sampled from a human donor in good health (CMV status not recorded). Some clones in this sample may be carry-over from other donors' samples. The CDR3 sequence is CASSSLSAYEQYF. Here the CDR3 DNA reads TGTGCCAGCAGCTCGCTGTCCGCCTACGAGCAGTACTTC. Complete variable domain (other parts from reference TRBV5-5 and TRBJ2-7): DAGVTQSPTHLIKTRGQQVTLRCSPISGHKSVSWYQQVLGQGPQFIFQYYEKEERGRGNFPDRFSARQFPNYSSELNVNALLLGDSALYLCASSSLSAYEQYFGPGTRLTVT.